These 20 T cell receptor beta chains came from one sample sequenced in a study of T cells after yellow fever vaccination. Using its own MiXCR run on the 5' RACE reads, TCRdb lists one record per CDR3 protein. The profile covers 500,000 to 650,000 distinct CDR3 sequences, with 10% to 15% appearing a single time and about 16% taken by the ten largest. The material sequenced was PBMCs, taken on the day of the yellow fever booster vaccination. Receptor source: a man aged 30-40 years who received the YFV17D yellow fever vaccine.

This clonotype turned up a few times. One end of the junction is discordant with germline, which a read error may explain. The chain recombines TRBV27 with TRBJ1-2; TRBD1 matches 7 bases. The V gene's germline CDR1 is MNHEY and CDR2 SMNVEV (reference sequence). CDR3 length equals 11 residues. CDR3 amino acids: CASNGRGPSHF. CDR3 sequence (DNA): TGTGCCAGCAATGGAAGGGGGCCCTCCCACTTC.

The chain uses TRBV5-1 and TRBJ2-1; D remains ambiguous. Germline V gives CDR1 SGHRS, CDR2 YFSETQ. The V end lost 2 bases, the J end lost 6 bases, and 9 bases lay between the germline ends. The CDR3 is 13 residues long. CDR3 DNA sequence: TGCGCCAGCAGCTTTCTAGTCCCCAATGAGCAGTTCTTC. Translated: CASSFLVPNEQFF.

This clonotype occurred many times. In nucleotides, the CDR3 is TGTGCCAGCAGCCACCTCGATAACTATGGCTACACCTTC. Protein sequence: CASSHLDNYGYTF. This chain connects TRBV7-8 to TRBJ1-2; D is unresolved. The CDR3 covers 13 residues. Trimming stripped 5 bases from V and 1 base from J, with 8 bases between. From germline, CDR1 is SGHVS and CDR2 FQNEAQ.

In this sample, this clonotype turned up many times. The V gene is TRBV7-9, the J gene TRBJ2-7; TRBD2 aligns across 9 bases. Germline lookup yields CDR1 SEHNR and CDR2 FQNEAQ (reference sequence). The CDR3 is made up of 14 amino acids. V lost 3 bases to trimming and J lost 1 base; unmatched junction nucleotides: 1. CDR3 nucleotides: TGTGCCAGCAGCTTTAGCGGGAGATCCTACGAGCAGTACTTC. This translates into CASSFSGRSYEQYF. The full variable domain, its missing parts supplied by reference TRBV7-9 and TRBJ2-7, is DTGVSQNPRHKITKRGQNVTFRCDPISEHNRLYWYRQTLGQGPEFLTYFQNEAQLEKSRLLSDRFSAERPKGSFSTLEIQRTEQGDSAMYLCASSFSGRSYEQYFGPGTRLTVT.

This clonotype appeared a few times. This chain joins TRBV5-1 and TRBJ2-7, with 7 bases matching TRBD1. V dropped 7 bases and J dropped 7; count of bases not matched to a gene: 14. This CDR3 is built from 14 residues. CDR1 and CDR2 (germline): SGHRS, YFSETQ. CDR3 region: CASGLDRATGEQYF. The CDR3 DNA is TGCGCCAGCGGCCTCGACAGGGCAACAGGAGAGCAGTACTTC.

This clonotype was counted only a few times. The CDR3 coding sequence is TGCAGTGCTAGAGATCGGGCAGGGCCTTCGGAGCAGTACTTC. Translation gives CSARDRAGPSEQYF. This chain uses TRBV20-1 with TRBJ2-7, with a weak D call TRBD1 (5 bases). CDR3 length: 14 amino acids. V shed 0 bases and J shed 7 bases, with 16 bases lying between them. Germline assignment: CDR1 DFQATT and CDR2 SNEGSKA (reference sequence).

V gene TRBV9 combines with J gene TRBJ1-1; maybe TRBD1 (5 bases). V was shortened by 3 bases and J by 2 bases, with 20 bases between the two germline ends. From germline, CDR1 is SGDLS and CDR2 YYNGEE. This CDR3 spans 17 amino acids. Written as DNA, the CDR3 is TGTGCCAGCAGCGCCGGGGGGTGGGAACCCCGTAACACTGAAGCTTTCTTT. This sequence encodes CASSAGGWEPRNTEAFF.

The table lists this clonotype with a few counts. The V gene is TRBV3-1, the J gene TRBJ2-1; 9 nucleotides line up with TRBD2. Germline V gene data show CDR1 as LGHDT and CDR2 as YNNKEL (reference sequence). V lost 0 bases and J lost 7; bases outside the gene matches: 7. CDR3 length: 16 amino acids. In DNA, the CDR3 is TGTGCCAGCAGCCAAGATTGGGCGGGAGGGAGGAATGAGCAGTTCTTC. Its translation: CASSQDWAGGRNEQFF.

This clonotype was picked up many times. The genes are TRBV20-1 and TRBJ2-3, with 7 bases matching TRBD1. V shed 4 bases and J 1 base; nucleotides not matched to a gene: 2. The length of the CDR3 is 13 residues. Germline values: CDR1 DFQATT, CDR2 SNEGSKA (reference sequence). Here the CDR3 reads CSANRGGTDTQYF. CDR3 nucleotide sequence: TGCAGTGCTAACAGGGGCGGCACAGATACGCAGTATTTT.

The chain recombines TRBV25-1 with TRBJ2-1, with D possibly being TRBD1 (5 bases). V lost 3 bases, J lost 3 bases, and 18 bases lay in between. From germline, CDR1 is MGHDK and CDR2 SYGVNS. The CDR3 length is 17 residues. The CDR3 coding sequence is TGTGCCAGCAGTGATCCCACCCTGACGACAGACTACAATGAGCAGTTCTTC. Its protein product is CASSDPTLTTDYNEQFF.

This clonotype was found many times. This chain joins TRBV5-1 and TRBJ2-5; weak D call: TRBD2 (6 bases). V was pared by 4 bases and J by 5 bases, with 12 bases between. CDR1 and CDR2 from the germline V gene are SGHRS and YFSETQ. The CDR3 is 13 residues long. The chain's CDR3 is CASSDPGAETQYF. CDR3 DNA sequence: TGCGCCAGCAGCGATCCGGGAGCTGAGACCCAGTACTTC.

The J gene is TRBJ2-7, the V gene TRBV15, with D uncertain. The germline V and J ends were trimmed by 8 bases and 0 bases, with 11 bases remaining between them. Germline loops: CDR1 LNHNV, CDR2 YYDKDF (reference sequence). The CDR3 totals 13 residues. The CDR3 protein is CATAYSPSYEQYF. CDR3 DNA sequence: TGTGCCACCGCCTACAGTCCCTCCTACGAGCAGTACTTC.

This clonotype has more than one count but fewer than ten. A junction end diverges from the germline sequence, so it may reflect a read error. The chain employs TRBV2 and TRBJ2-2; no clear D. The CDR3 totals 14 residues. CDR1 and CDR2 (germline): SNHLY, FYNNEI. The CDR3 here is CASSENRNPGELFF. The CDR3, as DNA: TGTGCCAGCAGTGAGAATAGGAACCCCGGGGAGCTGTTTTTT.

This clonotype was detected a few times. The CDR3 sequence: CASSLAGINSNPSEQYF. CDR3 coding DNA: TGCGCCAGCAGCTTGGCCGGGATCAATTCGAACCCCTCCGAGCAGTACTTC. The V call is TRBV5-1, the J call TRBJ2-7; TRBD2 might be the D (5 bases). Looked up from germline, CDR1 is SGHRS and CDR2 is YFSETQ. The CDR3 is 17 amino acids. V dropped 0 bases and J dropped 6 bases, with 22 bases sitting between them.

This clonotype was counted ten times or more. One end of the junction does not line up with germline, which may come from a read error. This rearrangement joins TRBV7-2 to TRBJ2-7; 11 positions agree with TRBD2. Per germline, CDR1 SGHTA and CDR2 FQGNSA. The CDR3 spans 14 residues. The CDR3 reads CASSLAGGPYEQYF. CDR3 sequence (DNA): TGTGCCAGCAGTTTAGCGGGAGGGCCCTACGAGCAGTACTTC.

V usage is TRBV7-8 and J usage is TRBJ1-2; the match to TRBD1 covers 8 bases. V dropped 5 bases and J dropped 0; count of bases not matched to a gene: 8. Germline V gives CDR1 SGHVS, CDR2 FQNEAQ. The CDR3 spans 16 residues. The CDR3 DNA sequence: TGTGCCAGCAGCAAAACCGGGACAGGAACTAACTATGGCTACACCTTC. Its protein is CASSKTGTGTNYGYTF.

V and J are TRBV20-1 and TRBJ2-7, with D possibly being TRBD2 (6 bases). This CDR3 region has 11 residues. From germline, CDR1 is DFQATT and CDR2 SNEGSKA (reference sequence). Trimming left V 5 bases short and J 6 bases short, with 11 bases between. CDR3 bases: TGCAGTGCTCGACTAGTGAGCGAGCAGTACTTC. Its translation: CSARLVSEQYF.

The chain is built from TRBV5-1 and TRBJ1-1; maybe TRBD1 (5 bases). The CDR3 contains 15 residues. The V and J ends lost 4 bases and 0 bases respectively, with 13 bases between them. CDR1 and CDR2 from the germline V gene are SGHRS and YFSETQ. CDR3 in amino acids: CASSRGGDMNTEAFF. The CDR3 DNA reads TGCGCCAGCAGCCGCGGAGGGGATATGAACACTGAAGCTTTCTTT.

Only a few counts were recorded for this clonotype. This chain links TRBV20-1 with TRBJ2-5; a possible D gene is TRBD1 (6 bases). This CDR3 comprises 15 residues. Germline V gene sequence: CDR1 DFQATT, CDR2 SNEGSKA (reference sequence). Trimming cost V 5 bases and J 2 bases, with 18 bases left between them. The CDR3 DNA reads as TGCAGTGCTTCCCCACTGTCGGGACAACAAGAGACCCAGTACTTC. Amino acid sequence: CSASPLSGQQETQYF.

The rearrangement links TRBV20-1 to TRBJ1-2; D is undetermined. Trimming removed 6 bases at V and 6 bases at J, with 17 bases between. The CDR3 loop spans 13 amino acids. Germline-derived CDR1 and CDR2 are DFQATT and SNEGSKA (reference sequence). For the CDR3, the DNA is TGCAGTGCGAAACAAATGGCTATTGATGGCTACACCTTC. Its protein is CSAKQMAIDGYTF.